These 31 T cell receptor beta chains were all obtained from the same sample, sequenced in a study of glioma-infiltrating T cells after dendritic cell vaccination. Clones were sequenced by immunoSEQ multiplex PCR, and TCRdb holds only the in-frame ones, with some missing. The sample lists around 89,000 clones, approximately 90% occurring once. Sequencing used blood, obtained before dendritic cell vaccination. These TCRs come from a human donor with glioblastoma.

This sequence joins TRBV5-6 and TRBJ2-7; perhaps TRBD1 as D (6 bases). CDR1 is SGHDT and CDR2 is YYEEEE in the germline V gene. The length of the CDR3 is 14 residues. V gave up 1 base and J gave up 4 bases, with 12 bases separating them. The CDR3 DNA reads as TGTGCCAGCAGCTTGATGGGACAAGGGTACGAGCAGTACTTC. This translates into CASSLMGQGYEQYF.

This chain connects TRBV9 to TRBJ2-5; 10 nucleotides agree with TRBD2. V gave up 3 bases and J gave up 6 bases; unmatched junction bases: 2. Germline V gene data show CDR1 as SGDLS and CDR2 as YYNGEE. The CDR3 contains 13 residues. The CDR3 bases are TGTGCCAGCAGCGCTAGCGGGAGAAAGACCCAGTACTTC. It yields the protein CASSASGRKTQYF.

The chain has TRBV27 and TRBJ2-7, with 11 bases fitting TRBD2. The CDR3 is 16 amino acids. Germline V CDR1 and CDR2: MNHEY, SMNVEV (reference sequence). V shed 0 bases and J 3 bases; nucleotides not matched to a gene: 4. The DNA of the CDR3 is TGTGCCAGCAGTTTATCGGCTAGCGGGAGGTTCTACGAGCAGTACTTC. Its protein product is CASSLSASGRFYEQYF.

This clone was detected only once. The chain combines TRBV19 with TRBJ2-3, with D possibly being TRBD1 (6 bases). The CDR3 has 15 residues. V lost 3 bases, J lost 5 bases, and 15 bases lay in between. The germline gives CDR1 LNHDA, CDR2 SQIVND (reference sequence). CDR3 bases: TGTGCCAGTAGTATCGTACAGGGCTATTTAGATACGCAGTATTTT. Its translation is CASSIVQGYLDTQYF. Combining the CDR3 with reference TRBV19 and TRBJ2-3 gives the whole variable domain DGGITQSPKYLFRKEGQNVTLSCEQNLNHDAMYWYRQDPGQGLRLIYYSQIVNDFQKGDIAEGYSVSREKKESFPLTVTSAQKNPTAFYLCASSIVQGYLDTQYFGPGTRLTVL.

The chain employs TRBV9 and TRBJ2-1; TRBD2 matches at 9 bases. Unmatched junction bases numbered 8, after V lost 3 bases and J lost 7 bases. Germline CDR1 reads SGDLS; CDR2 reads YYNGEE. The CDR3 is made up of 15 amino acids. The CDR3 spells CASSGGGANGNEQFF. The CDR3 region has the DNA TGTGCCAGCAGCGGCGGGGGGGCCAACGGGAATGAGCAGTTCTTC.

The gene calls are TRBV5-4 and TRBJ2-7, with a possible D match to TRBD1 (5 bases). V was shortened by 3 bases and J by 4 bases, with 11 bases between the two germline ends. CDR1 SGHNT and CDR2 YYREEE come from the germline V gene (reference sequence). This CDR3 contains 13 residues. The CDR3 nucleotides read TGTGCCAGCAGCTATGGAAGGGGATACGAGCAGTACTTC. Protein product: CASSYGRGYEQYF.

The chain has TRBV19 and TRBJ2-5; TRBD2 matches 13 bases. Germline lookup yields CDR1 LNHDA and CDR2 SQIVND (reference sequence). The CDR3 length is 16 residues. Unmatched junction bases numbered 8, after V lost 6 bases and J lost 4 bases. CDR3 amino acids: CASSRTSGGLGETQYF. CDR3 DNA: TGTGCCAGTAGCCGGACTAGCGGGGGACTAGGAGAGACCCAGTACTTC.

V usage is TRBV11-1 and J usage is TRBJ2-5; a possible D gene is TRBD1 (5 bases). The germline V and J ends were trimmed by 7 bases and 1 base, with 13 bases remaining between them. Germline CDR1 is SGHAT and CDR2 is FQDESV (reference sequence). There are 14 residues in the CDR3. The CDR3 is CASTIDSPQETQYF. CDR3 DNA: TGTGCCAGCACCATCGACAGCCCCCAAGAGACCCAGTACTTC.

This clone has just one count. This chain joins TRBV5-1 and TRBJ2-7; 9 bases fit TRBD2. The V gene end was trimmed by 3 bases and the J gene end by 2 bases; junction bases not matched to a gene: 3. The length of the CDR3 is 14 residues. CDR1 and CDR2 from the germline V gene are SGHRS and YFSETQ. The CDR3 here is CASSYLAGAYEQYF. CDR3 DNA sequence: TGCGCCAGCAGCTACTTAGCGGGAGCCTACGAGCAGTACTTC.

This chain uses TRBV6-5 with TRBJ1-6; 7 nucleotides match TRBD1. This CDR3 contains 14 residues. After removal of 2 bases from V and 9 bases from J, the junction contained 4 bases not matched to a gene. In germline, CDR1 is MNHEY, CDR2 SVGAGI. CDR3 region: CASSYRQGVSPLHF. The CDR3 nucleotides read TGTGCCAGCAGTTACAGGCAGGGGGTTTCACCCCTCCACTTT.

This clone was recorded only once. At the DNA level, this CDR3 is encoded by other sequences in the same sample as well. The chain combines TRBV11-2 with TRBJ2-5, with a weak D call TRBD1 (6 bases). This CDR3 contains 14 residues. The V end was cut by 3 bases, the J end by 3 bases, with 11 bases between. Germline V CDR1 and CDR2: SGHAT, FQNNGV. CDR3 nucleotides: TGTGCCAGCAGCTTCCGGGACATTAAAGAGACCCAGTACTTC. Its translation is CASSFRDIKETQYF.

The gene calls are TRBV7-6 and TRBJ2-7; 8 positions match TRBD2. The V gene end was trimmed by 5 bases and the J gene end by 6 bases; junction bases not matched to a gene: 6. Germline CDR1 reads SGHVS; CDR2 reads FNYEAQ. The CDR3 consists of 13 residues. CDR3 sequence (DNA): TGTGCCAGCAGCCTTGGACTAGCCCTCGAGCAGTACTTC. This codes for CASSLGLALEQYF.

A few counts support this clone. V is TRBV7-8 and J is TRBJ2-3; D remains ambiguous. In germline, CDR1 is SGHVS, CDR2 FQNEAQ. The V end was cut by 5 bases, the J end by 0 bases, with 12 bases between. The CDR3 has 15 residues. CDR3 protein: CASSPNGGSTDTQYF. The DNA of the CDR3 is TGTGCCAGCAGCCCCAACGGCGGTAGCACAGATACGCAGTATTTT. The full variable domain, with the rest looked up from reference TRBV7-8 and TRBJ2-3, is GAGVSQSPRYKVAKRGQDVALRCDPISGHVSLFWYQQALGQGPEFLTYFQNEAQLDKSGLPSDRFFAERPEGSVSTLKIQRTQQEDSAVYLCASSPNGGSTDTQYFGPGTRLTVL.

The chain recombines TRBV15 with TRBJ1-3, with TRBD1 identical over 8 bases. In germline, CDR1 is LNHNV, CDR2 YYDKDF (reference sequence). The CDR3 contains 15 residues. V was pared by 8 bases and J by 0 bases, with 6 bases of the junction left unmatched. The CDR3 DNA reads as TGTGCCACCGCAAGGGACAGGAGCTCTGGAAACACCATATATTTT. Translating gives CATARDRSSGNTIYF. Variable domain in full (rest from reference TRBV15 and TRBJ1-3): DAMVIQNPRYQVTQFGKPVTLSCSQTLNHNVMYWYQQKSSQAPKLLFHYYDKDFNNEADTPDNFQSRRPNTSFCFLDIRSPGLGDTAMYLCATARDRSSGNTIYFGEGSWLTVV.

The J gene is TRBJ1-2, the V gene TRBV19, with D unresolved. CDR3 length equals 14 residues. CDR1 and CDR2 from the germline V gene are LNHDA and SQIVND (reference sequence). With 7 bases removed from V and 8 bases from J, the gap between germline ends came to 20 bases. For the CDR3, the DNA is TGTGCCAGTACCCCATCCCCGGACGGACTCGGCTACACCTTC. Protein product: CASTPSPDGLGYTF.

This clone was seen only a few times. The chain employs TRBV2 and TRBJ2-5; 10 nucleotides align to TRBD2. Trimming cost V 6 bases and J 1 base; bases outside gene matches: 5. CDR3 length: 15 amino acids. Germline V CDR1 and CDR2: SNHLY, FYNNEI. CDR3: CASRRTSGPQETQYF. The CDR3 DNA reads TGTGCCAGCAGGAGGACTAGCGGACCCCAAGAGACCCAGTACTTC.

The CDR3 region is CASSDTGQGGPTDTQYF. DNA for the CDR3: TGTGCCAGCAGTGACACGGGACAGGGGGGACCCACAGATACGCAGTATTTT. V is TRBV6-4 and J is TRBJ2-3; TRBD1 aligns across 11 bases. Trimming removed 2 bases from V and 2 bases from J; junction bases left unmatched: 6. This CDR3 is 17 amino acids long. Germline CDR1 reads MRHNA; CDR2 reads SNTAGT.

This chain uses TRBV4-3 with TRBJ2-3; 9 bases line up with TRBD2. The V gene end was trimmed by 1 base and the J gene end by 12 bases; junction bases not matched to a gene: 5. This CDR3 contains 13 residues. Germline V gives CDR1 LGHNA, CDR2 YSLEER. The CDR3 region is CASSQVERGAQYF. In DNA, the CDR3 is TGCGCCAGCAGCCAAGTGGAGCGGGGGGCCCAGTATTTT.

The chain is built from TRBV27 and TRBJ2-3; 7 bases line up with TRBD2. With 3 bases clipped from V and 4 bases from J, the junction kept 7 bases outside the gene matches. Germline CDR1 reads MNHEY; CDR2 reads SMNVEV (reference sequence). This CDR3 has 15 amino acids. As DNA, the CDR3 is TGTGCCAGCAGTTTCTCTCGGGAGGTCCCAGATACGCAGTATTTT. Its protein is CASSFSREVPDTQYF.

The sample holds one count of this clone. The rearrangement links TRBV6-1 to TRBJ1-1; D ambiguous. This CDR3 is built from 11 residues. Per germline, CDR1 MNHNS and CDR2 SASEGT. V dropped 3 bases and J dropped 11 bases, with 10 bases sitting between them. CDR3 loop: CASSEMREAFF. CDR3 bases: TGTGCCAGCAGTGAGATGAGGGAGGCTTTCTTT.

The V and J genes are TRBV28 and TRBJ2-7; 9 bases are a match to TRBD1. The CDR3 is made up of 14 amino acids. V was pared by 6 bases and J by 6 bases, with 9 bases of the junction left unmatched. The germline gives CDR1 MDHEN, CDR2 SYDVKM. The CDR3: CASSTGTGKLEQYF. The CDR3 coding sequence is TGTGCCAGCAGCACAGGGACAGGGAAGCTCGAGCAGTACTTC. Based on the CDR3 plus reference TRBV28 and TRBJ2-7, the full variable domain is DVKVTQSSRYLVKRTGEKVFLECVQDMDHENMFWYRQDPGLGLRLIYFSYDVKMKEKGDIPEGYSVSREKKERFSLILESASTNQTSMYLCASSTGTGKLEQYFGPGTRLTVT.

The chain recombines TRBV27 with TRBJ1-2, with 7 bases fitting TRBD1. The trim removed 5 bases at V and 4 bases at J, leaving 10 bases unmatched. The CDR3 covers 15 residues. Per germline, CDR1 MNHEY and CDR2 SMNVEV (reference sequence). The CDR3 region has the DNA TGTGCCAGCAGTCCCTTCGACAGGGCCCTCTATGGCTACACCTTC. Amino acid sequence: CASSPFDRALYGYTF.

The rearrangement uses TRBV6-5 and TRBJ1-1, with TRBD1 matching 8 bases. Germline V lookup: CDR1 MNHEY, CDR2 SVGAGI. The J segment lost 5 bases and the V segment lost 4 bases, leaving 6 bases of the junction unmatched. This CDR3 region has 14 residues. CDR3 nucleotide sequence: TGTGCCAGCAGTTCGGCAGGGGGCCGTACTGAAGCTTTCTTT. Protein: CASSSAGGRTEAFF.

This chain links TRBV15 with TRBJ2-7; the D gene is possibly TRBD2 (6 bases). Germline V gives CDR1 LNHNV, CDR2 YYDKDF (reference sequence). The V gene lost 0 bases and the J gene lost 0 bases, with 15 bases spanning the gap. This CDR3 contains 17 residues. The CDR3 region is CATSREGKRVSSYEQYF. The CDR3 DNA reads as TGTGCCACCAGCAGAGAAGGAAAGCGGGTTTCCTCCTACGAGCAGTACTTC. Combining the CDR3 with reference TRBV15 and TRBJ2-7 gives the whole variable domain DAMVIQNPRYQVTQFGKPVTLSCSQTLNHNVMYWYQQKSSQAPKLLFHYYDKDFNNEADTPDNFQSRRPNTSFCFLDIRSPGLGDTAMYLCATSREGKRVSSYEQYFGPGTRLTVT.

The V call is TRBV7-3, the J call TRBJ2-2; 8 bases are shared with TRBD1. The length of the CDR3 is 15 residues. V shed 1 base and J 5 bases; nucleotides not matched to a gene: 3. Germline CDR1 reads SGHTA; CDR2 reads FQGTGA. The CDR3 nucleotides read TGTGCCAGCAGCTTAAAAACAGGGGGTACCGGGGAGCTGTTTTTT. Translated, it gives CASSLKTGGTGELFF.

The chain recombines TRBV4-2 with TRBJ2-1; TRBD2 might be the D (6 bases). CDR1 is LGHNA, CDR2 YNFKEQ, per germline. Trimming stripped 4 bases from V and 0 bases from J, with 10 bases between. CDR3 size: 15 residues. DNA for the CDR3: TGTGCCAGCAGCCTAGCGGCTACCTCCTACAATGAGCAGTTCTTC. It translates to CASSLAATSYNEQFF.

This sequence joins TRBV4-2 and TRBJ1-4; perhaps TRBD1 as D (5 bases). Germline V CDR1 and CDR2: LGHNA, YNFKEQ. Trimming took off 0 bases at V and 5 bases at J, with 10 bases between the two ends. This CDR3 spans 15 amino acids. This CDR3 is CASSQDRQGNEKLFF. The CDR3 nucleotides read TGTGCCAGCAGCCAAGATCGGCAGGGAAATGAAAAACTGTTTTTT.

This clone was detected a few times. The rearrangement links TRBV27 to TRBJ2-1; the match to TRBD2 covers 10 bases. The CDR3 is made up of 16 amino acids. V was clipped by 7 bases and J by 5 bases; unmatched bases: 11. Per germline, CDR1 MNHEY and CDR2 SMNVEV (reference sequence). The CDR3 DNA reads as TGTGCCAGCACCCTCAGTGGGACTAGCGCGAACAATGAGCAGTTCTTC. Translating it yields CASTLSGTSANNEQFF.

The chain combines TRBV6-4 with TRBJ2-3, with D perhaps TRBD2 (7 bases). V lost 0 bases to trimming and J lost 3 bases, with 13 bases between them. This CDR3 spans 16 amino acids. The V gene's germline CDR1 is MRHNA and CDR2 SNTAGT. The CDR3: CASSDSVQGGTDTQYF. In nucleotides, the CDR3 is TGTGCCAGCAGTGACTCGGTACAGGGAGGGACAGATACGCAGTATTTT.

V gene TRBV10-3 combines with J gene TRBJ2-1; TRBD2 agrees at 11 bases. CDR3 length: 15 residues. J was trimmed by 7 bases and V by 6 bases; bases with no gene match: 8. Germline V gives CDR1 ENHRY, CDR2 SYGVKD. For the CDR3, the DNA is TGTGCCATCAGCGTTAGCGGGGGGGCTGGTAATGAGCAGTTCTTC. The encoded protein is CAISVSGGAGNEQFF.

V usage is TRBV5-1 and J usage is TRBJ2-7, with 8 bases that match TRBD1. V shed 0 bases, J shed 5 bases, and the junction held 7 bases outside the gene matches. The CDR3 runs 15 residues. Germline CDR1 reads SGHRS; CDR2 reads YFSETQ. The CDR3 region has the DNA TGCGCCAGCAGCTTGGCCCCAGGGGGCGAAAACGAGCAGTACTTC. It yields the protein CASSLAPGGENEQYF. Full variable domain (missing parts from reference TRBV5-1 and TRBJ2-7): KAGVTQTPRYLIKTRGQQVTLSCSPISGHRSVSWYQQTPGQGLQFLFEYFSETQRNKGNFPGRFSGRQFSNSRSEMNVSTLELGDSALYLCASSLAPGGENEQYFGPGTRLTVT.